The 18 T cell receptor beta chains below come from one sample, sequenced in a study of early T cells in non-severe SARS-CoV-2 infection. Via MiXCR, TCRdb re-called the 5' RACE reads, giving one row per CDR3 protein. The sample has around 76,000 distinct CDR3 sequences, 11% seen once; the top ten hold roughly 4.7%. Sample: whole blood. The receptors stem from an adult who was a healthcare worker with PCR-confirmed SARS-CoV-2 infection or an uninfected control (not recorded which).

This clonotype was observed many times. The rearrangement uses TRBV9 and TRBJ1-3, with a tentative D call TRBD1 (6 bases). V gave up 2 bases and J gave up 8 bases, with 14 bases separating them. Per germline, CDR1 SGDLS and CDR2 YYNGEE. CDR3 length equals 14 residues. CDR3 region: CASSVGQKGDTIYF. The CDR3 bases are TGTGCCAGCAGCGTTGGACAGAAGGGAGACACCATATATTTT.

The rearrangement uses TRBV7-2 and TRBJ2-7, with D perhaps matching TRBD1 or TRBD2 (5 bases each). The CDR3 is made up of 16 amino acids. CDR1 and CDR2 (germline): SGHTA, FQGNSA. V was shortened by 4 bases and J by 2 bases, with 18 bases between the two germline ends. CDR3 loop: CASSSRAGAGPYEQYF. The CDR3 region has the DNA TGTGCCAGCAGCTCGCGGGCCGGGGCAGGGCCCTACGAGCAGTACTTC.

This clonotype was detected many times. The J gene is TRBJ1-1, the V gene TRBV11-2; D ambiguous. CDR3 size: 14 residues. With 5 bases removed from V and 1 base from J, the gap between germline ends came to 11 bases. CDR1 is SGHAT and CDR2 is FQNNGV in the germline V gene. Here the CDR3 reads CASSMRTGNTEAFF. The CDR3 DNA reads TGTGCCAGCAGCATGCGAACGGGGAACACTGAAGCTTTCTTT. Based on the CDR3 plus reference TRBV11-2 and TRBJ1-1, the full variable domain is EAGVAQSPRYKIIEKRQSVAFWCNPISGHATLYWYQQILGQGPKLLIQFQNNGVVDDSQLPKDRFSAERLKGVDSTLKIQPAKLEDSAVYLCASSMRTGNTEAFFGQGTRLTVV.

This clonotype was detected only a few times. This chain joins TRBV30 and TRBJ1-6; D is unclear. Germline V gene sequence: CDR1 GTSNPN, CDR2 SVGIG (reference sequence). The germline V and J ends were trimmed by 3 bases and 2 bases, with 8 bases remaining between them. This CDR3 has 14 residues. The CDR3 DNA sequence: TGTGCCTGGAGAAGGTTCACCTATAATTCACCCCTCCACTTT. It encodes CAWRRFTYNSPLHF.

The chain joins TRBV3-1 to TRBJ2-7, with 8 bases that match TRBD2. CDR1 and CDR2 from the germline V gene are LGHDT and YNNKEL (reference sequence). The CDR3 sequence is 13 residues long. With 4 bases clipped from V and 2 bases from J, the junction kept 1 base outside the gene matches. CDR3 nucleotides: TGTGCCAGCAGCCCTAGCGGGCCCTACGAGCAGTACTTC. It yields the protein CASSPSGPYEQYF.

The chain uses TRBV3-1 and TRBJ2-7; a weak D match, TRBD1 (5 bases). The V gene lost 4 bases and the J gene lost 5 bases, with 27 bases spanning the gap. The V gene's germline CDR1 is LGHDT and CDR2 YNNKEL (reference sequence). The CDR3 has 18 residues. The CDR3 loop is CASSPSSVRALNWDEQYF. The DNA for the CDR3 is TGTGCCAGCAGCCCCTCGAGTGTCAGGGCCCTTAATTGGGACGAGCAGTACTTC.

In its sample, this clonotype was seen many times. The genes are TRBV3-1 and TRBJ1-5, with D uncertain. CDR1 is LGHDT and CDR2 is YNNKEL in the germline V gene (reference sequence). V was trimmed by 0 bases and J by 5 bases, leaving 5 bases between them. The CDR3 covers 13 residues. The CDR3 protein is CASSQDRDQPQHF. CDR3 nucleotide sequence: TGTGCCAGCAGCCAAGATCGGGATCAGCCCCAGCATTTT.

The J gene is TRBJ2-7, the V gene TRBV10-3; 12 bases match TRBD2. Trimming removed 6 bases from V and 0 bases from J; junction bases left unmatched: 3. The CDR3 spans 15 residues. Germline lookup yields CDR1 ENHRY and CDR2 SYGVKD. The CDR3 region has the DNA TGTGCCATCAGCGGACTAGCGGGGAGCTCCTACGAGCAGTACTTC. Protein product: CAISGLAGSSYEQYF.

The table lists this clonotype with a few counts. The chain is built from TRBV20-1 and TRBJ2-3, with 8 bases aligning to TRBD2. CDR1 is DFQATT and CDR2 is SNEGSKA in the germline V gene (reference sequence). After removal of 5 bases from V and 4 bases from J, the junction contained 5 bases not matched to a gene. The CDR3 is made up of 13 amino acids. CDR3 in amino acids: CSAVRGEADTQYF. In DNA form, the CDR3 reads TGCAGTGCTGTGCGGGGGGAGGCAGATACGCAGTATTTT.

J is TRBJ2-7 and V is TRBV11-2; no reliable D call. The CDR3 totals 14 residues. CDR1 is SGHAT and CDR2 is FQNNGV in the germline V gene. V was clipped by 1 base and J by 3 bases, with 10 bases between them. The CDR3 here is CASSLGPRIYEQYF. For the CDR3, the DNA is TGTGCCAGCAGCTTAGGTCCCAGAATCTACGAGCAGTACTTC.

Within the sample, this clonotype is medium-sized. The chain combines TRBV7-2 with TRBJ2-3; D is tentatively TRBD1 or TRBD2 (5 bases each). Germline V gene sequence: CDR1 SGHTA, CDR2 FQGNSA. V gave up 5 bases and J gave up 5 bases, with 14 bases separating them. CDR3 size: 14 residues. This chain's CDR3 is CASSRGGGRDTQYF. The CDR3 DNA reads TGTGCCAGCAGCCGAGGTGGGGGAAGAGATACGCAGTATTTT.

The chain employs TRBV30 and TRBJ1-5, with a possible D match to TRBD1 (5 bases). Germline V gene data show CDR1 as GTSNPN and CDR2 as SVGIG (reference sequence). V lost 1 base, J lost 7 bases, and 11 bases lay in between. The CDR3 covers 13 residues. Written as DNA, the CDR3 is TGTGCCTGGAGTGGAGGGGTTAACCAGCCCCAGCATTTT. Translation gives CAWSGGVNQPQHF. Based on the CDR3 plus reference TRBV30 and TRBJ1-5, the full variable domain is SQTIHQWPATLVQPVGSPLSLECTVEGTSNPNLYWYRQAAGRGLQLLFYSVGIGQISSEVPQNLSASRPQDRQFILSSKKLLLSDSGFYLCAWSGGVNQPQHFGDGTRLSIL.

This chain joins TRBV5-1 and TRBJ1-5; 11 bases map to TRBD1. V shed 4 bases, J shed 5 bases, and the junction held 5 bases outside the gene matches. The CDR3 sequence is 15 residues long. Germline V gives CDR1 SGHRS, CDR2 YFSETQ. This CDR3 reads CASSTGQGADQPQHF. The CDR3 nucleotides read TGCGCCAGCAGCACCGGACAGGGGGCCGATCAGCCCCAGCATTTT. The entire variable domain, with the rest obtained from reference TRBV5-1 and TRBJ1-5, is as follows: KAGVTQTPRYLIKTRGQQVTLSCSPISGHRSVSWYQQTPGQGLQFLFEYFSETQRNKGNFPGRFSGRQFSNSRSEMNVSTLELGDSALYLCASSTGQGADQPQHFGDGTRLSIL.

At least ten counts were recorded for this clonotype. The chain uses TRBV29-1 and TRBJ2-1; D uncertain. V was clipped by 3 bases and J by 4 bases, with 4 bases between them. There are 11 residues in the CDR3. The germline V gene encodes CDR1 SQVTM and CDR2 ANQGSEA. CDR3 sequence: CSVDLYNEQFF. CDR3 bases: TGCAGCGTTGATCTGTACAATGAGCAGTTCTTC.

In this sample, this clonotype turned up many times. The chain couples TRBV4-1 to TRBJ1-6, with 7 bases fitting TRBD1. The CDR3 extends over 15 amino acids. The V segment lost 1 base and the J segment 7 bases; nucleotides outside the gene matches: 4. In germline, CDR1 is MGHRA, CDR2 YSYEKL. CDR3 loop: CASSQGRGENSPLHF. The CDR3 region has the DNA TGCGCCAGCAGCCAAGGCAGGGGGGAGAATTCACCCCTCCACTTT.

The V gene is TRBV4-1, the J gene TRBJ2-3; D is undetermined. The CDR3 length is 14 residues. Germline CDR1 MGHRA, CDR2 YSYEKL. V shed 4 bases and J shed 1 base, with 9 bases lying between them. CDR3 DNA: TGCGCCAGCAGCCCCTACGTCGGCACAGATACGCAGTATTTT. Translated, it gives CASSPYVGTDTQYF.

The gene calls are TRBV2 and TRBJ2-5, with 10 positions matching TRBD1. Trimming at V came to 5 bases and at J to 5 bases, leaving 5 bases not matched to a gene. Germline V lookup: CDR1 SNHLY, CDR2 FYNNEI. The CDR3 totals 14 residues. CDR3 in amino acids: CASSIDRGRETQYF. Here the CDR3 DNA reads TGTGCCAGCAGTATCGACAGGGGGCGTGAGACCCAGTACTTC.

This CDR3 reads CASSPTSGNGQETQYF. The CDR3 DNA reads as TGTGCCAGCAGCCCGACTAGCGGAAACGGCCAAGAGACCCAGTACTTC. J is TRBJ2-5 and V is TRBV5-4; 9 nucleotides line up with TRBD2. With V trimmed by 4 bases and J by 1 base, 8 bases remained unmatched. From germline, CDR1 is SGHNT and CDR2 YYREEE (reference sequence). The CDR3 loop spans 16 amino acids.